This TCR beta chain was identified in a study of T cells in Graves' hyperthyroidism and ophthalmopathy. V gave up 6 bases and J gave up 4 bases, with 22 bases separating them. The length of the CDR3 is 18 residues. Germline values: CDR1 MNHNS, CDR2 SASEGT. Overall study findings and caveats: Using 13 V-J features, a model discriminated ophthalmopathy from stable hyperthyroidism. Within blood appeared most thyroid clonotypes that had expanded above 0.001.

Remarks on this clonotype: Its matching antigen is unknown.

Researchers barred patients who had uncontrolled infection, other autoimmune disease, pregnancy or lactation. Authors of the study amplified TCR beta CDR3 regions from RNA transcripts. The HTBI primer set was used in a first-round RT-PCR of the TCR CDR3. TCRdb redid the calling of the multiplex PCR reads with MiXCR, one entry per CDR3 protein. The repertoire consists of 250,000 to 400,000 distinct CDR3 sequences, with roughly an eighth occurring once and the leading ten covering 34%. Input material: blood. The sequence came from a woman between 40 and 50 years old with Graves' ophthalmopathy. The J gene is TRBJ2-6, the V gene TRBV6-1, with D unclear. The CDR3 DNA is TGTGCCAGCAGCACCAGACAAGACCGACCGGTGGGGGCCAACGTCCTGACTTTC. This gives the protein CASSTRQDRPVGANVLTF.